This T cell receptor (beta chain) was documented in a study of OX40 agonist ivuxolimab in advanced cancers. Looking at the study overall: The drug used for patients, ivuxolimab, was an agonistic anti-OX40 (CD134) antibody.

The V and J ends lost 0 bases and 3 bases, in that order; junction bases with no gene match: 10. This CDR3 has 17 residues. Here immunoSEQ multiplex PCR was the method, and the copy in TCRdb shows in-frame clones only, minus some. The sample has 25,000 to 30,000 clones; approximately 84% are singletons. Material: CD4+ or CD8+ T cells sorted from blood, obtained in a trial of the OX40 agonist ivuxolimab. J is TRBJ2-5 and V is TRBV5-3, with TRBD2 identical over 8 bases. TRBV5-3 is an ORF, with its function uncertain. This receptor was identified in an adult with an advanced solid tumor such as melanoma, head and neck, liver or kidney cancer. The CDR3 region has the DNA TGTGCCAGAAGCTTGGCTTGGACGGGAGGGGCGAAAGAGACCCAGTACTTC. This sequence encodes CARSLAWTGGAKETQYF.